These 18 T cell receptor beta chains were sequenced from one sample in a study of blood T cells in healthy people across ages. Combining a sample-barcoded 5' primer with a J-beta primer mix, a second PCR ran for roughly 7 to 12 cycles. TCRdb reprocessed the 5' RACE reads with MiXCR, giving one entry per CDR3 protein. The table lists some 640,000 distinct CDR3 sequences, about 30% of them singletons. Sample: blood. The receptors originated from a woman aged 80 or older in good health.

The chain recombines TRBV12-3 or TRBV12-4 with TRBJ2-1, with unresolved D. The V gene lost 4 bases and the J gene lost 7 bases, with 14 bases spanning the gap. There are 14 residues in the CDR3. CDR3: CASSSSTEWNEQFF. The DNA for the CDR3 is TGTGCCAGCAGTTCGTCGACGGAGTGGAATGAGCAGTTCTTC.

The CDR3: CASSSQMRSSTDTQYF. The CDR3 DNA reads as TGCGCCAGCAGCTCCCAGATGAGAAGTAGCACAGATACGCAGTATTTT. The chain employs TRBV5-1 and TRBJ2-3; D is ambiguous. This CDR3 is built from 16 residues. V dropped 3 bases and J dropped 0 bases, with 14 bases sitting between them. Germline CDR1 is SGHRS and CDR2 is YFSETQ. The full variable domain, in which reference TRBV5-1 and TRBJ2-3 provide the parts outside the CDR3, is KAGVTQTPRYLIKTRGQQVTLSCSPISGHRSVSWYQQTPGQGLQFLFEYFSETQRNKGNFPGRFSGRQFSNSRSEMNVSTLELGDSALYLCASSSQMRSSTDTQYFGPGTRLTVL.

This clonotype was seen many times. The V call is TRBV4-3, the J call TRBJ1-4; 7 nucleotides line up with TRBD1. Germline values: CDR1 LGHNA, CDR2 YSLEER. There are 15 residues in the CDR3. Trimming cost V 0 bases and J 5 bases; bases outside gene matches: 3. In DNA, the CDR3 is TGCGCCAGCAGCCAAGATTCAGGGGGGAATGAAAAACTGTTTTTT. This codes for CASSQDSGGNEKLFF.

The chain joins TRBV6-2 or TRBV6-3 to TRBJ2-5; the D gene is possibly TRBD1 (5 bases). Germline V gene data show CDR1 as MNHEY and CDR2 as SVGEGT. CDR3 length: 16 amino acids. Trimming shortened V by 0 bases and J by 4 bases, and 15 bases separated the two germline ends. This CDR3 reads CASSYSRQSAPETQYF. CDR3 DNA sequence: TGTGCCAGCAGTTACTCGAGACAGAGCGCCCCAGAGACCCAGTACTTC.

There are many counts of this clonotype. The chain combines TRBV29-1 with TRBJ1-1; a weak D match, TRBD1 (6 bases). V was pared by 7 bases and J by 8 bases, with 11 bases between. This CDR3 is 10 amino acids long. Germline CDR1 and CDR2: SQVTM and ANQGSEA. The CDR3 protein is CSAGGAEAFF. CDR3 nucleotide sequence: TGCAGCGCCGGGGGCGCCGAAGCTTTCTTT.

This clonotype was seen many times. The rearrangement uses TRBV20-1 and TRBJ2-1; D perhaps matches TRBD2 (6 bases). In germline, CDR1 is DFQATT, CDR2 SNEGSKA (reference sequence). V gave up 6 bases and J gave up 2 bases, with 23 bases separating them. This CDR3 comprises 17 residues. This CDR3 is CSARDSRGAQTYNEQFF. The CDR3 bases are TGCAGTGCCCGAGACTCCCGCGGGGCCCAGACCTACAATGAGCAGTTCTTC.

V is TRBV28 and J is TRBJ1-1; a weak D match, TRBD1 (5 bases). The CDR3 is 15 amino acids. Trimming left V 5 bases short and J 1 base short, with 14 bases between. Germline CDR1 and CDR2: MDHEN and SYDVKM. The CDR3 bases are TGTGCCAGCAGTGCCGCAGGGTGGGGGAACACTGAAGCTTTCTTT. It translates to CASSAAGWGNTEAFF. Using reference TRBV28 and TRBJ1-1 for the parts outside the CDR3, the full variable domain is DVKVTQSSRYLVKRTGEKVFLECVQDMDHENMFWYRQDPGLGLRLIYFSYDVKMKEKGDIPEGYSVSREKKERFSLILESASTNQTSMYLCASSAAGWGNTEAFFGQGTRLTVV.

Notes on this clonotype: The junction shows a germline mismatch at one end, possibly a read error. The V gene is TRBV12-3 or TRBV12-4, the J gene TRBJ2-7; D is possibly TRBD1 or TRBD2 (6 bases each). This CDR3 spans 13 amino acids. Here the CDR3 reads CACSLGGPYEQYF. The CDR3 bases are TGTGCCTGCAGTTTGGGGGGCCCCTACGAGCAGTACTTC.

The chain recombines TRBV30 with TRBJ1-6, with D possibly matching TRBD1 (6 bases). The CDR3 contains 12 residues. Germline CDR1 GTSNPN, CDR2 SVGIG (reference sequence). Trimming cost V 4 bases and J 13 bases, with 14 bases left between them. CDR3 sequence reads: CAWTGQIPPLHF. CDR3 nucleotides: TGTGCCTGGACAGGACAGATTCCTCCCCTCCACTTT.

Comment on this clonotype: Since no conserved phenylalanine or tryptophan closes the CDR3, a read error is the likely cause. V usage is TRBV6-1 and J usage is TRBJ1-2; TRBD1 is a possible D gene (6 bases). Germline-derived CDR1 and CDR2 are MNHNS and SASEGT. This CDR3 comprises 14 residues. Trimming stripped 10 bases from V and 0 bases from J, with 15 bases between. This chain's CDR3 is CATTRGGTNYGYTL. The DNA of the CDR3 is TGTGCCACAACCCGCGGGGGCACTAACTATGGCTACACCTTA.

The sample holds a few counts of this clonotype. A much larger clone sits a single nucleotide away, making a read error possible. The chain combines TRBV15 with TRBJ2-6; D is possibly TRBD1 (5 bases). Germline V gives CDR1 LNHNV, CDR2 YYDKDF (reference sequence). This CDR3 region has 15 residues. CDR3 amino acids: CATSRDGVGANVQTF. CDR3 bases: TGTGCCACCAGCAGAGATGGGGTAGGGGCCAACGTCCAGACTTTC.

As to this clonotype: With a much larger clone just one base away, this may be a read error. V is TRBV12-3 or TRBV12-4 and J is TRBJ1-1; D unclear. The CDR3 consists of 12 residues. The chain's CDR3 is CASTPGLNEVFF. CDR3 coding DNA: TGTGCCAGCACCCCGGGTCTCAACGAAGTTTTCTTT.

A remark on this clonotype: With a much larger clone just one base away, this may be a read error. This rearrangement joins TRBV9 to TRBJ2-7; unclear D gene. Germline loops: CDR1 SGDLS, CDR2 YYNGEE. V was clipped by 0 bases and J by 7 bases, with 11 bases between them. The CDR3 contains 13 residues. CDR3 in DNA: TGTGCCAGCAGCGTAGTCGTGGGTATGGAGCAGTACTTC. It codes for CASSVVVGMEQYF.

This clonotype was counted ten times or more. This chain links TRBV5-6 with TRBJ2-1; 9 nucleotides align to TRBD2. Germline V lookup: CDR1 SGHDT, CDR2 YYEEEE. CDR3 size: 15 residues. With V trimmed by 2 bases and J by 7 bases, 7 bases remained unmatched. CDR3 in DNA: TGTGCCAGCAGCTTCCTTGCGGGGGGGGTAAATGAGCAGTTCTTC. Its translation: CASSFLAGGVNEQFF.

The chain employs TRBV29-1 and TRBJ2-1; D is unresolved. V lost 2 bases and J 14 bases, leaving 19 bases between the germline ends. The germline CDR1 and CDR2 sequences are SQVTM and ANQGSEA. The CDR3 contains 13 residues. CDR3 sequence reads: CSVETSTIQTEFF. Here the CDR3 DNA reads TGCAGCGTTGAAACTTCGACGATTCAGACCGAGTTCTTC.

The chain carries TRBV29-1 and TRBJ2-1; D uncertain. Germline assignment: CDR1 SQVTM and CDR2 ANQGSEA. CDR3 length equals 10 residues. V lost 7 bases and J 9 bases, leaving 10 bases between the germline ends. CDR3 in amino acids: CSGITIEQFF. As DNA, the CDR3 is TGCAGCGGTATAACGATTGAGCAGTTCTTC.

The chain links TRBV20-1 to TRBJ1-4, with TRBD1 matching 7 bases. Germline V gives CDR1 DFQATT, CDR2 SNEGSKA (reference sequence). The CDR3 runs 13 residues. V trimming: 6 bases; J trimming: 7 bases; junction bases outside the gene matches: 8. This CDR3 is CSAPGGGVEKLFF. The DNA of the CDR3 is TGCAGTGCCCCAGGGGGAGGGGTTGAAAAACTGTTTTTT.

This clonotype was detected a few times. The DNA of the CDR3 is TGTGCCAGCAGTTTATCAACAGGGGGCTTGAACACTGAAGCTTTCTTT. Its translation: CASSLSTGGLNTEAFF. The J gene is TRBJ1-1, the V gene TRBV28; 9 bases match TRBD1. Germline values: CDR1 MDHEN, CDR2 SYDVKM. V lost 1 base, J lost 0 bases, and 3 bases stayed unmatched. This CDR3 comprises 16 residues.